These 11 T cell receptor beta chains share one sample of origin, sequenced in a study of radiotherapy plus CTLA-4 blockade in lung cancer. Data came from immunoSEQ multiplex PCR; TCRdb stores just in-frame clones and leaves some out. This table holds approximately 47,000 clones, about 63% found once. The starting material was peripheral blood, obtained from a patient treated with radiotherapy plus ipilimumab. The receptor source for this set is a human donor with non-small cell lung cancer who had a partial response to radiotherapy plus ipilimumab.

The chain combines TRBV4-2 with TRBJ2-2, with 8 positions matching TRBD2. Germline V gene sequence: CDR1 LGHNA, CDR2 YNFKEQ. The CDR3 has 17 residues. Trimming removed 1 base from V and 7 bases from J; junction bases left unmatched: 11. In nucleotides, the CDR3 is TGTGCCAGCAGCCAAGCGGGAGGGGCAGGGCCCGGCGGGGAGCTGTTTTTT. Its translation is CASSQAGGAGPGGELFF.

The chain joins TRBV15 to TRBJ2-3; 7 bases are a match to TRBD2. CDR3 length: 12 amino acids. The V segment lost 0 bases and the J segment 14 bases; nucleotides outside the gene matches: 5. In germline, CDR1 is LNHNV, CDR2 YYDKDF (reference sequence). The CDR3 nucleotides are TGTGCCACCAGCAGAGAAAGCGGGGAACGGTATTTT. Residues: CATSRESGERYF. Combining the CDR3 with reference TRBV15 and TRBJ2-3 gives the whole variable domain DAMVIQNPRYQVTQFGKPVTLSCSQTLNHNVMYWYQQKSSQAPKLLFHYYDKDFNNEADTPDNFQSRRPNTSFCFLDIRSPGLGDTAMYLCATSRESGERYFGPGTRLTVL.

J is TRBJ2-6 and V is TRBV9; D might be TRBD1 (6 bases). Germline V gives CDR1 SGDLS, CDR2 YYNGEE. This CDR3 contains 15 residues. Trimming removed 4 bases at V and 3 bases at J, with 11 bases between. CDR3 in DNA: TGTGCCAGCAGCTCCGGGACACTTGGGGCCAACGTCCTGACTTTC. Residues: CASSSGTLGANVLTF.

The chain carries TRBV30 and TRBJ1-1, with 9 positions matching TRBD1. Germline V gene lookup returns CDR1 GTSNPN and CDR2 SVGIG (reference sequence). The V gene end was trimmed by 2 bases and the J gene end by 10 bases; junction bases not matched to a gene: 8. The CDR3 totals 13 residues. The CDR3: CAWSTTGGGGAFF. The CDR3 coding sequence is TGTGCCTGGAGTACGACAGGGGGTGGAGGAGCTTTCTTT.

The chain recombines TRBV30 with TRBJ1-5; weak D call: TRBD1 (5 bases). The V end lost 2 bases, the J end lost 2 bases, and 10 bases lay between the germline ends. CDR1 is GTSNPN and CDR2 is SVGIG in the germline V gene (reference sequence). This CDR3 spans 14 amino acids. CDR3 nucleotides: TGTGCCTGGAGTTCACAGGCGGGCAATCAGCCCCAGCATTTT. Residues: CAWSSQAGNQPQHF.

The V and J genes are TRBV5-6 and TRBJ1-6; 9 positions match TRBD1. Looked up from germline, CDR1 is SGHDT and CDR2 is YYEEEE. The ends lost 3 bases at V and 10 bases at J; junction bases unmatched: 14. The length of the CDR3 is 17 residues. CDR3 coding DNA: TGTGCCAGCAGCTCATCCCGACAGGGGGGTTTAAGGTCACCCCTCCACTTT. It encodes CASSSSRQGGLRSPLHF.

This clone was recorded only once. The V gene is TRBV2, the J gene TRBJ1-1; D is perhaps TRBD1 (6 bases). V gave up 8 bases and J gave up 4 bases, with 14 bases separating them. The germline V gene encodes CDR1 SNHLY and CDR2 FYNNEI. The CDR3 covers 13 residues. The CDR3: CASQTTGSTEAFF. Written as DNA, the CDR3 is TGTGCCAGCCAGACTACAGGGAGCACTGAAGCTTTCTTT.

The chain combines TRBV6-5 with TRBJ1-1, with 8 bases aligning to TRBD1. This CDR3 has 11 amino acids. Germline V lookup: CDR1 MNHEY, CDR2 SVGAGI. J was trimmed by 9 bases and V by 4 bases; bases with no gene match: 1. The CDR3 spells CASSSGGQAFF. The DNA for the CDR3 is TGTGCCAGCAGTTCAGGGGGCCAAGCTTTCTTT.

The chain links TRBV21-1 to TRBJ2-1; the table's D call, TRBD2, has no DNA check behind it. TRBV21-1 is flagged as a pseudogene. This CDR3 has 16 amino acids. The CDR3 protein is CASSKASGTRPYEQFF. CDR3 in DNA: TGTGCCAGCAGCAAAGCCTCCGGGACTAGGCCTTATGAGCAGTTCTTC.

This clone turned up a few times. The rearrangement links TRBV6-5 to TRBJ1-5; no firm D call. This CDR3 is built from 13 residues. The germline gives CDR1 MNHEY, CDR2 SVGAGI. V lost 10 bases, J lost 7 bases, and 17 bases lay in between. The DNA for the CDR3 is TGTGCCACCCACTCGATGGAGGGCCAGCCCCAGCATTTT. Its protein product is CATHSMEGQPQHF.

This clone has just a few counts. CDR3 nucleotides: TGTGCCAGTAGTATAGGGGACAGACCCACAGATACGCAGTATTTT. Amino acid sequence: CASSIGDRPTDTQYF. The V call is TRBV19, the J call TRBJ2-3; 7 positions agree with TRBD1. V was clipped by 1 base and J by 2 bases; unmatched bases: 3. The germline V gene has CDR1 LNHDA and CDR2 SQIVND (reference sequence). The CDR3 is 15 residues long.